One sample yielded the 27 T cell receptor beta chains listed below, sequenced in a study of CD4+ T cells in melanoma. Assay: immunoSEQ multiplex PCR; the TCRdb copy retains only in-frame clones and omits some. This table has approximately 11,000 clones, roughly two thirds appearing once. Sequencing was carried out using cells from a culture (not recorded whether cultured in vitro). The origin of the receptors is a human donor with melanoma.

The J gene is TRBJ2-7, the V gene TRBV29-1; 11 bases fit TRBD1. Unmatched junction bases numbered 3, after V lost 4 bases and J lost 4 bases. The CDR3 sequence is 13 residues long. Germline V CDR1 and CDR2: SQVTM, ANQGSEA. The DNA for the CDR3 is TGCAGCGTTGGGGACAGGGGGTCTTACGAGCAGTACTTC. It encodes CSVGDRGSYEQYF.

The chain is built from TRBV5-5 and TRBJ1-2; 9 nucleotides agree with TRBD1. The CDR3 consists of 15 residues. V was clipped by 6 bases and J by 2 bases; unmatched bases: 8. The germline V gene encodes CDR1 SGHKS and CDR2 YYEKEE (reference sequence). CDR3 sequence (DNA): TGTGCCAGCACCGTGGGTGGACAGGGGAACTATGGCTACACCTTC. Protein product: CASTVGGQGNYGYTF.

This chain links TRBV5-4 with TRBJ2-3; 10 nucleotides line up with TRBD2. Germline-derived CDR1 and CDR2 are SGHNT and YYREEE (reference sequence). The J segment lost 3 bases and the V segment lost 2 bases, leaving 9 bases of the junction unmatched. This CDR3 region has 17 residues. The CDR3: CASSFPLAGVGTDTQYF. Written as DNA, the CDR3 is TGTGCCAGCAGCTTCCCCCTAGCGGGGGTCGGGACAGATACGCAGTATTTT.

The chain combines TRBV19 with TRBJ1-1, with D possibly matching TRBD1 (6 bases). Trimming took off 5 bases at V and 4 bases at J, with 14 bases between the two ends. The length of the CDR3 is 14 residues. The germline gives CDR1 LNHDA, CDR2 SQIVND (reference sequence). Here the CDR3 DNA reads TGTGCCAGTAGTGTACAGGGCCGTGGCACTGAAGCTTTCTTT. As protein: CASSVQGRGTEAFF.

This sequence joins TRBV30 and TRBJ2-1; the match to TRBD2 covers 13 bases. The CDR3 length is 18 residues. With V trimmed by 5 bases and J by 0 bases, 10 bases remained unmatched. From germline, CDR1 is GTSNPN and CDR2 SVGIG (reference sequence). DNA for the CDR3: TGTGCCTGGGGGACTAGCGGGGAGGGGACGAGCTCCTACAATGAGCAGTTCTTC. It yields the protein CAWGTSGEGTSSYNEQFF. The full variable domain, with the rest looked up from reference TRBV30 and TRBJ2-1, is SQTIHQWPATLVQPVGSPLSLECTVEGTSNPNLYWYRQAAGRGLQLLFYSVGIGQISSEVPQNLSASRPQDRQFILSSKKLLLSDSGFYLCAWGTSGEGTSSYNEQFFGPGTRLTVL.

This chain connects TRBV5-8 to TRBJ1-2; 7 bases are a match to TRBD1. Germline V lookup: CDR1 SGHTS, CDR2 YDEGEE. The CDR3 consists of 15 residues. J was trimmed by 4 bases and V by 4 bases; bases with no gene match: 10. The CDR3 region is CASSAGGSPTYGYTF. Here the CDR3 DNA reads TGTGCCAGCAGCGCAGGGGGTAGCCCTACCTATGGCTACACCTTC.

The V gene is TRBV2, the J gene TRBJ2-1, with 10 bases identical to TRBD2. This CDR3 is built from 15 residues. V lost 5 bases and J lost 6; bases outside the gene matches: 7. The germline CDR1 and CDR2 sequences are SNHLY and FYNNEI. The DNA of the CDR3 is TGTGCCAGCAGTTTCCTAGCGGGGGATACCAATGAGCAGTTCTTC. This encodes CASSFLAGDTNEQFF. Supplemented by reference TRBV2 and TRBJ2-1, the full variable domain reads EPEVTQTPSHQVTQMGQEVILRCVPISNHLYFYWYRQILGQKVEFLVSFYNNEISEKSEIFDDQFSVERPDGSNFTLKIRSTKLEDSAMYFCASSFLAGDTNEQFFGPGTRLTVL.

This clone occurred a few times. V is TRBV18 and J is TRBJ1-5; TRBD1 matches at 7 bases. Germline values: CDR1 KGHSH, CDR2 LQKENI. V lost 1 base, J lost 4 bases, and 10 bases stayed unmatched. This CDR3 contains 17 residues. The CDR3, as DNA: TGTGCCAGCTCACCACGCGAACGACAGGGTCCGAATCAGCCCCAGCATTTT. Protein sequence: CASSPRERQGPNQPQHF.

This clone came up a few times. The V and J genes are TRBV5-6 and TRBJ2-5; either TRBD1 or TRBD2 may fit D (5 bases each). The CDR3 totals 13 residues. Looked up from germline, CDR1 is SGHDT and CDR2 is YYEEEE. V lost 0 bases, J lost 4 bases, and 7 bases lay in between. CDR3 sequence reads: CASSLGGVETQYF. In nucleotides, the CDR3 is TGTGCCAGCAGCTTGGGAGGGGTAGAGACCCAGTACTTC. Combining the CDR3 with reference TRBV5-6 and TRBJ2-5 gives the whole variable domain DAGVTQSPTHLIKTRGQQVTLRCSPKSGHDTVSWYQQALGQGPQFIFQYYEEEERQRGNFPDRFSGHQFPNYSSELNVNALLLGDSALYLCASSLGGVETQYFGPGTRLLVL.

In this sample, this clone turned up a few times. V is TRBV5-1 and J is TRBJ1-1; tentatively, D is TRBD1 (5 bases). Between the trimmed V and J ends, which lost 0 bases and 4 bases, there was a span of 16 bases. This CDR3 spans 16 amino acids. Germline values: CDR1 SGHRS, CDR2 YFSETQ. This chain's CDR3 is CASSLDRQGGTTEAFF. The CDR3, as DNA: TGCGCCAGCAGCTTGGATCGGCAGGGCGGGACCACTGAAGCTTTCTTT.

The chain combines TRBV7-3 with TRBJ2-2; 7 bases map to TRBD2. CDR3 size: 18 residues. Germline V gene sequence: CDR1 SGHTA, CDR2 FQGTGA. Losses at the gene ends were 0 bases for V and 6 bases for J; bases not matched to a gene: 13. The CDR3 nucleotides are TGTGCCAGCAGCTTAACGGCAGGGAGGGGATATGGGGCCGGGGAGCTGTTTTTT. Its protein is CASSLTAGRGYGAGELFF.

The rearrangement links TRBV18 to TRBJ1-2, with D possibly matching TRBD1 (5 bases). Trimming removed 6 bases at V and 6 bases at J, with 20 bases between. The CDR3 covers 15 residues. Germline CDR1 is KGHSH and CDR2 is LQKENI. The CDR3, as DNA: TGTGCCAGCTCGCAGGACTTCAGGGTAGAGGATGGCTACACCTTC. Its protein is CASSQDFRVEDGYTF.

The rearrangement links TRBV12-5 to TRBJ2-1, with TRBD2 matching 9 bases. V shed 7 bases, J shed 0 bases, and the junction held 4 bases outside the gene matches. CDR1 is LGHNT, CDR2 FRNRAP, per germline. The CDR3 runs to 15 residues. The CDR3, as DNA: TGTGCTAGTGCTTTTAGCGGGGGCTCCTACAATGAGCAGTTCTTC. Translated: CASAFSGGSYNEQFF.

This chain links TRBV2 with TRBJ2-3; D remains unclear. The CDR3 runs to 12 residues. Germline V lookup: CDR1 SNHLY, CDR2 FYNNEI. V lost 4 bases to trimming and J lost 7 bases, with 9 bases between them. Here the CDR3 DNA reads TGTGCCAGCAGTGTGGCGGCAAATACGCAGTATTTT. This codes for CASSVAANTQYF. Looking up the rest from reference TRBV2 and TRBJ2-3 gives the full variable domain: EPEVTQTPSHQVTQMGQEVILRCVPISNHLYFYWYRQILGQKVEFLVSFYNNEISEKSEIFDDQFSVERPDGSNFTLKIRSTKLEDSAMYFCASSVAANTQYFGPGTRLTVL.

There are a few counts of this clone. This rearrangement joins TRBV5-1 to TRBJ1-2; 11 bases align to TRBD1. CDR1 is SGHRS, CDR2 YFSETQ, per germline. CDR3 length: 15 residues. V was clipped by 4 bases and J by 5 bases; unmatched bases: 7. DNA for the CDR3: TGCGCCAGCAGCGAAAACCGGGACAGGGGGTATGGCTACACCTTC. Translating it yields CASSENRDRGYGYTF.

This clone appeared a single time. The chain recombines TRBV6-1 with TRBJ1-3; D is undetermined. CDR1 is MNHNS, CDR2 SASEGT, per germline. This CDR3 comprises 14 residues. The V end lost 6 bases, the J end lost 7 bases, and 16 bases lay between the germline ends. CDR3 nucleotides: TGTGCCAGCAGCCTCCCCGGAGGCGACAACACCATATATTTT. Protein: CASSLPGGDNTIYF.

The gene calls are TRBV5-4 and TRBJ1-1; D is unresolved. V gave up 0 bases and J gave up 3 bases, with 15 bases separating them. Germline CDR1 and CDR2: SGHNT and YYREEE (reference sequence). This CDR3 region has 16 residues. CDR3 loop: CASSLVTSRADTEAFF. The CDR3 nucleotides are TGTGCCAGCAGCTTGGTAACTTCCCGGGCCGACACTGAAGCTTTCTTT.

The chain has TRBV5-4 and TRBJ2-3; 10 bases agree with TRBD2. V shed 3 bases and J 1 base; nucleotides not matched to a gene: 2. This CDR3 has 15 residues. In germline, CDR1 is SGHNT, CDR2 YYREEE (reference sequence). This chain's CDR3 is CASSYTSGGTDTQYF. The CDR3 region has the DNA TGTGCCAGCAGCTACACTAGCGGGGGCACAGATACGCAGTATTTT.

This clone was seen a handful of times. The chain uses TRBV5-1 and TRBJ1-6; no clear D gene. Germline CDR1 and CDR2: SGHRS and YFSETQ. The CDR3 has 16 amino acids. Between the trimmed V and J ends, which lost 1 base and 0 bases, there was a span of 8 bases. CDR3 DNA sequence: TGCGCCAGCAGCTTGACTGGCAGCTCCTATAATTCACCCCTCCACTTT. It specifies CASSLTGSSYNSPLHF.

This chain links TRBV27 with TRBJ2-1; a weak D match, TRBD2 (6 bases). Germline V gives CDR1 MNHEY, CDR2 SMNVEV (reference sequence). Trimming removed 0 bases at V and 0 bases at J, with 15 bases between. This CDR3 region has 18 residues. The CDR3 DNA reads as TGTGCCAGCAGTTTATCTCCAGGGCGGGGACTCTCCTACAATGAGCAGTTCTTC. This encodes CASSLSPGRGLSYNEQFF.

The V gene is TRBV5-1, the J gene TRBJ2-3; 8 bases line up with TRBD2. The V gene end was trimmed by 3 bases and the J gene end by 2 bases; junction bases not matched to a gene: 5. CDR1 and CDR2 from the germline V gene are SGHRS and YFSETQ. The CDR3 loop spans 15 amino acids. In DNA, the CDR3 is TGCGCCAGCAGCTCTGGCGGGGGGAACACAGATACGCAGTATTTT. Its translation: CASSSGGGNTDTQYF.

This chain links TRBV4-1 with TRBJ2-7; TRBD1 matches 8 bases. This CDR3 region has 15 residues. The V segment lost 1 base and the J segment 5 bases; nucleotides outside the gene matches: 7. Germline assignment: CDR1 MGHRA and CDR2 YSYEKL. The CDR3 DNA follows: TGCGCCAGCAGCCAAGCCCAGGGGGCCCTGGACGAGCAGTACTTC. It specifies CASSQAQGALDEQYF.

The chain recombines TRBV2 with TRBJ2-3; TRBD2 is a possible D gene (6 bases). Trimming took 6 bases from V and 3 from J, leaving 10 bases between them. The germline gives CDR1 SNHLY, CDR2 FYNNEI. The CDR3 contains 13 residues. CDR3: CASSVGTTDTQYF. The CDR3 DNA is TGTGCCAGCAGCGTAGGGACTACAGATACGCAGTATTTT. The whole variable domain, remainder taken from reference TRBV2 and TRBJ2-3, is EPEVTQTPSHQVTQMGQEVILRCVPISNHLYFYWYRQILGQKVEFLVSFYNNEISEKSEIFDDQFSVERPDGSNFTLKIRSTKLEDSAMYFCASSVGTTDTQYFGPGTRLTVL.

The rearrangement uses TRBV14 and TRBJ2-5, with D possibly being TRBD2 (5 bases). Judging by the DNA end, TRBJ2-7 fits better; the J call may be wrong. The CDR3 loop spans 14 amino acids. Germline assignment: CDR1 SGHDN and CDR2 FVKESK. The CDR3 loop is CASSQDGRGVEQYF. DNA for the CDR3: TGTGCCAGCAGCCAAGATGGGAGAGGAGTCGAGCAGTACTTC.

The rearrangement joins TRBV7-9 to TRBJ1-2; the D is unclear. The germline V gene has CDR1 SEHNR and CDR2 FQNEAQ (reference sequence). The CDR3 is 15 residues long. Trimming took off 1 base at V and 7 bases at J, with 16 bases between the two ends. The CDR3 nucleotides read TGTGCCAGCAGCTTAGGTCTCGGGCCGGTCTCTGGCTACACCTTC. The encoded protein is CASSLGLGPVSGYTF.

The chain links TRBV27 to TRBJ1-1; D gene ambiguous. This CDR3 region has 15 residues. Trimming removed 5 bases at V and 0 bases at J, with 13 bases between. From germline, CDR1 is MNHEY and CDR2 SMNVEV (reference sequence). CDR3 residues: CASSPQTGMNTEAFF. The CDR3 DNA sequence: TGTGCCAGCAGTCCCCAAACTGGTATGAACACTGAAGCTTTCTTT.

The chain links TRBV5-1 to TRBJ2-3; the D is unclear. Germline CDR1 is SGHRS and CDR2 is YFSETQ. CDR3 length equals 13 residues. V lost 4 bases and J 4 bases, leaving 10 bases between the germline ends. This CDR3 reads CASSHPRSDTQYF. The CDR3, as DNA: TGCGCCAGCAGCCACCCGAGGTCAGATACGCAGTATTTT.